Reported below is one T cell receptor beta chain. Germline V gives CDR1 DFQATT, CDR2 SNEGSKA (reference sequence). The length of the CDR3 is 13 residues. Trimming cost V 8 bases and J 0 bases, with 10 bases left between them. These data originate in a study of blood T cells in healthy people across ages. Together with a sample-barcoded 5' primer, a J-beta primer mix was included in a second PCR lasting about 7 to 12 cycles. TCRdb reanalysed the 5' RACE reads using MiXCR and keeps one entry per CDR3 protein. The data hold around 970,000 distinct CDR3 sequences, with just over 50% observed a single time.

This receptor was obtained from a woman aged 60 to 75 in good health. V and J are TRBV20-1 and TRBJ1-4, with D maybe TRBD1 (5 bases). Material: blood. The CDR3 reads CSPSQATNEKLFF. The CDR3, as DNA: TGCAGTCCCTCACAGGCAACTAATGAAAAACTGTTTTTT.